Detailed here is one TCR beta chain. These data come from a study of T cell changes during pregnancy in multiple sclerosis. The CDR3 spans 17 residues. Germline CDR1 reads SGHAT; CDR2 reads FQNNGV. Germline trimming cut 5 bases from V and 8 bases from J; bases unmatched to any gene: 15. The repertoire was sequenced with immunoSEQ multiplex PCR; TCRdb's copy has only in-frame clones and lacks some. The sample has 20,000 to 25,000 clones, around four fifths seen once. This receptor was identified in a female donor in good health, enrolled as a control in a pregnancy study. This chain uses TRBV11-2 with TRBJ2-1; 10 bases align to TRBD2. The specimen was CD8+ T cells from peripheral blood mononuclear cells, collected in the first trimester of pregnancy. The CDR3 loop reads CASSLSGVSGGAYEQFF. As DNA, the CDR3 is TGTGCCAGCAGCCTTAGTGGCGTGAGCGGGGGGGCCTATGAGCAGTTCTTC.